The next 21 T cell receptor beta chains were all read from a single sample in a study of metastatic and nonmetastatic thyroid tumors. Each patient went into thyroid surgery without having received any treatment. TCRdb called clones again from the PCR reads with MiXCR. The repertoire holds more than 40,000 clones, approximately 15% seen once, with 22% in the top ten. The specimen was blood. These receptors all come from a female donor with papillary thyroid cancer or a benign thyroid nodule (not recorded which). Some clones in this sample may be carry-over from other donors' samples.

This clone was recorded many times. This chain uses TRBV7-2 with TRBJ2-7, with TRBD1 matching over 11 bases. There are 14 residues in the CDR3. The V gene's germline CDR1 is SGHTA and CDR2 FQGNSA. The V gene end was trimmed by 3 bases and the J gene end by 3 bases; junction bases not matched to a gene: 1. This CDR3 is CASSFGTGGYEQYF. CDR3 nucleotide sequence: TGTGCCAGCAGCTTTGGGACAGGGGGCTACGAGCAGTACTTC.

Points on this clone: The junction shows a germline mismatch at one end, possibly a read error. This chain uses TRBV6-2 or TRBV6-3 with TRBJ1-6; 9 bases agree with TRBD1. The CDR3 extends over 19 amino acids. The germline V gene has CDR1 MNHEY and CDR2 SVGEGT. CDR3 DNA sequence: TGTGCCAGCAGTTACTCCTCGTTTAGGGACAGGGTAAAAAATTCACCAGTCACCTTT. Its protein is CASSYSSFRDRVKNSPVTF.

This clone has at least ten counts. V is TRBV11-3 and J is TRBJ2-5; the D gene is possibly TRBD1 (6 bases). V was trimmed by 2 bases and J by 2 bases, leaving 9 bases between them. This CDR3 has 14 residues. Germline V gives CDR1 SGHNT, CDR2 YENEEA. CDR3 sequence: CASSLRGQQETQYF. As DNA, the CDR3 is TGTGCCAGCAGCTTAAGAGGACAGCAAGAGACCCAGTACTTC.

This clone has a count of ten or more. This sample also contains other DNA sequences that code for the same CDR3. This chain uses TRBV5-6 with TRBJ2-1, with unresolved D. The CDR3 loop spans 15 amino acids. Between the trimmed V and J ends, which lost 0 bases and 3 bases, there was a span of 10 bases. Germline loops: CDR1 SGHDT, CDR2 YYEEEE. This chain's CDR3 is CASSLGQDIYNEQFF. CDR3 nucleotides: TGTGCCAGCAGCTTGGGGCAGGATATCTACAATGAGCAGTTCTTC.

The chain's CDR3 is CASSYGSIPTDTQYF. The CDR3 bases are TGTGCCAGCAGTTACGGGTCAATCCCAACAGATACGCAGTATTTT. The V and J genes are TRBV6-2 or TRBV6-3 and TRBJ2-3; D is uncertain. The CDR3 sequence is 15 residues long. Germline V CDR1 and CDR2: MNHEY, SVGEGT. V gave up 2 bases and J gave up 3 bases, with 12 bases separating them.

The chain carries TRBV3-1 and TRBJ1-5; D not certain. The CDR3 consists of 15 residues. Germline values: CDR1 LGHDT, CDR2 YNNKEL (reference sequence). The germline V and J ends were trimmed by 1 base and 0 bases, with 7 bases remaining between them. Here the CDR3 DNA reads TGTGCCAGCAGCCAAGGAAAGAATAGCAATCAGCCCCAGCATTTT. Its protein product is CASSQGKNSNQPQHF.

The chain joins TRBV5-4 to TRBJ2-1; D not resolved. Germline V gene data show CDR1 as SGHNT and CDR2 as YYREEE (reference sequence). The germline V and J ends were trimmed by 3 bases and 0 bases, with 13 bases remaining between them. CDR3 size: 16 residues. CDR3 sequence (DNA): TGTGCCAGCAGCTATTCGCAGAGAAGCTCCTACAATGAGCAGTTCTTC. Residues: CASSYSQRSSYNEQFF.

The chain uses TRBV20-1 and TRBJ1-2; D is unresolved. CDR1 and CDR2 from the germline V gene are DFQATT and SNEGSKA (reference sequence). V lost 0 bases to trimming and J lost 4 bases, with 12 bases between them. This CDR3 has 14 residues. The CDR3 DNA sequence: TGCAGTGCTAGAGATGGAGGACCCCTCTATGGCTACACCTTC. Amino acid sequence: CSARDGGPLYGYTF.

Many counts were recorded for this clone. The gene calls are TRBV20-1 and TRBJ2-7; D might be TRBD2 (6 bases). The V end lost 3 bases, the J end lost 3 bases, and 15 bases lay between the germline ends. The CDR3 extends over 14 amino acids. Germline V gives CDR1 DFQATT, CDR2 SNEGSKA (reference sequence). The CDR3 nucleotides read TGCAGTGCTAGGCCCGCTAGCGCTTACTACGAGCAGTACTTC. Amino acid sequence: CSARPASAYYEQYF.

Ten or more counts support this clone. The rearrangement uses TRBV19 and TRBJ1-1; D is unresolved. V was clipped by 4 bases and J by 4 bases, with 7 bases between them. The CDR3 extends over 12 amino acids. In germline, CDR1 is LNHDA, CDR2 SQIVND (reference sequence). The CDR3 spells CASSTRFTEAFF. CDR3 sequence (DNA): TGTGCCAGTAGTACCCGGTTCACTGAAGCTTTCTTT. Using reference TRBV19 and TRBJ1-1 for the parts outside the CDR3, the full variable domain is DGGITQSPKYLFRKEGQNVTLSCEQNLNHDAMYWYRQDPGQGLRLIYYSQIVNDFQKGDIAEGYSVSREKKESFPLTVTSAQKNPTAFYLCASSTRFTEAFFGQGTRLTVV.

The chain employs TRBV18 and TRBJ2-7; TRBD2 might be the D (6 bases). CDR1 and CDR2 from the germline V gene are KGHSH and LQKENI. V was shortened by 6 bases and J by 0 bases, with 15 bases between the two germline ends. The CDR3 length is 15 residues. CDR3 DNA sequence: TGTGCCAGCTCTCCGCAGCCCGGGGGCTCCTACGAGCAGTACTTC. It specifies CASSPQPGGSYEQYF.

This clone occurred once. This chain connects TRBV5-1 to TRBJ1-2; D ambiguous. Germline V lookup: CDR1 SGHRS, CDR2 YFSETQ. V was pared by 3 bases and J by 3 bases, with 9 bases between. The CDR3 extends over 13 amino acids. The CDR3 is CASSSTPDYGYTF. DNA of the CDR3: TGCGCCAGCAGCTCGACACCCGACTATGGCTACACCTTC.

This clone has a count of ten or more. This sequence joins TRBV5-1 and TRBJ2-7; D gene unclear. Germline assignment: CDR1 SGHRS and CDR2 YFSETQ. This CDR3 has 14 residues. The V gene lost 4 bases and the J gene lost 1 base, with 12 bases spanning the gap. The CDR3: CASSLLDWSYEQYF. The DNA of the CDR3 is TGCGCCAGCAGCCTCCTTGATTGGTCCTACGAGCAGTACTTC.

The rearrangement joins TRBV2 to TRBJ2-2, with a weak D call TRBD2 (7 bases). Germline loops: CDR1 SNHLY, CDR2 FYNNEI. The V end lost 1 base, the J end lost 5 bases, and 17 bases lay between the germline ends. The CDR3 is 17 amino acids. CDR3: CASSEGGGRGKTGELFF. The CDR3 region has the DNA TGTGCCAGCAGTGAAGGCGGGGGCCGGGGAAAAACCGGGGAGCTGTTTTTT.

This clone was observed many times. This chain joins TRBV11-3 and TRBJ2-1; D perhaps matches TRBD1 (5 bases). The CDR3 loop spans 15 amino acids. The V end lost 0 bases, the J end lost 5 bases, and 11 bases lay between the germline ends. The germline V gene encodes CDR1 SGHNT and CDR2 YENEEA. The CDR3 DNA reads TGTGCCAGCAGCTTAGACTACAGGAGCAACAATGAGCAGTTCTTC. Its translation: CASSLDYRSNNEQFF.

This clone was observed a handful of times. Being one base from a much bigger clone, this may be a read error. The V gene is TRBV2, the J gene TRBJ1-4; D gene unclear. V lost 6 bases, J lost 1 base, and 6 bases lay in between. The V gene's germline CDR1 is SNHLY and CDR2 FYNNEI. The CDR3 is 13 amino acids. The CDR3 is CASRRETNEKLFF. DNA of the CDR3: TGTGCCAGCAGGCGAGAAACTAATGAAAAACTGTTTTTT.

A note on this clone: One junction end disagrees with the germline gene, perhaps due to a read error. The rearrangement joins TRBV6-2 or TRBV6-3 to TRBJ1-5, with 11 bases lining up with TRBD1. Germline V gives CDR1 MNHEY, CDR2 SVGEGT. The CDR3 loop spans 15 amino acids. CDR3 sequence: CVSSYSGQGDKPQHF. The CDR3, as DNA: TGTGTCAGCAGTTACTCGGGACAGGGGGATAAGCCCCAGCATTTT.

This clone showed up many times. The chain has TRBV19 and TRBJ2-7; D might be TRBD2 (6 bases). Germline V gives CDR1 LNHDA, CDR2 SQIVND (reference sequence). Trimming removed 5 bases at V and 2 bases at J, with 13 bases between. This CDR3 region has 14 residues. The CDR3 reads CASSVASAAYEQYF. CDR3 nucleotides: TGTGCCAGTAGTGTGGCTAGCGCCGCCTACGAGCAGTACTTC.

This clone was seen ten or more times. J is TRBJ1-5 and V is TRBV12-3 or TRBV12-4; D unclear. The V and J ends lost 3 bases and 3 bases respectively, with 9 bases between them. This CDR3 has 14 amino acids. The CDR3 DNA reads TGTGCCAGCAGTTTGAGTCAGGACAATCAGCCCCAGCATTTT. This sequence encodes CASSLSQDNQPQHF.

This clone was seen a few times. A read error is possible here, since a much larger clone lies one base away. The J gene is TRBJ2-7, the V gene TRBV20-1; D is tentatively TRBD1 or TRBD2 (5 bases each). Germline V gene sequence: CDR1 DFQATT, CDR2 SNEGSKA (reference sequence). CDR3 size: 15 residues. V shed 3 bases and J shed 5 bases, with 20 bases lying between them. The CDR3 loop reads CSARTVGDVSDEQYF. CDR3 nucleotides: TGCAGTGCTAGGACGGTGGGGGATGTCAGCGACGAGCAGTACTTC.

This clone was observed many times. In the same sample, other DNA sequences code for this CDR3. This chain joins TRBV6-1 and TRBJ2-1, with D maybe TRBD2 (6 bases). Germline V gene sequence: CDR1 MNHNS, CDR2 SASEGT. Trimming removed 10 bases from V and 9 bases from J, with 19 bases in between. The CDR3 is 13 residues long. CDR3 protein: CATPTRDRGEQFF. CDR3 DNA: TGTGCCACTCCGACTAGGGATAGAGGTGAGCAGTTCTTC.